This T cell receptor (beta chain) was captured in a study of immune evolution from preneoplasia to lung adenocarcinoma. Across the whole study: HLA loss of heterozygosity: under 7.5% AIS, around 16% MIA, around 35% ADC, none AAH.

Study-wide results and caveats: From normal lung to invasive adenocarcinoma, top clone frequencies appeared to decrease. T cell clonality was higher in KRAS-mutant than EGFR-mutant or wild-type nodules.

TCRdb's table, derived via immunoSEQ multiplex PCR, lists solely in-frame clones and lacks some. The table records approximately 12,000 clones, more than 80% of them present only once. The CDR3 runs to 15 residues. Germline loops: CDR1 MDHEN, CDR2 SYDVKM. V was clipped by 8 bases and J by 7 bases; unmatched bases: 15. On this clone: Its antigen is undetermined.

The clonotype was recovered from a person aged 70 to 85 with invasive lung adenocarcinoma. The J gene is TRBJ1-1, the V gene TRBV28, with 8 bases lining up with TRBD1. The source material was FFPE invasive lung adenocarcinoma tissue. Written as DNA, the CDR3 is TGTGCCAGCCGCCTACAGGGGGGGGGTCGGGTTGAAGCTTTCTTT. Amino acid sequence: CASRLQGGGRVEAFF.